The table lists the clone carrying this T cell receptor beta chain with many counts. Antigen: not known. V was pared by 5 bases and J by 6 bases, with 20 bases between. CDR1 is SGHTA and CDR2 is FQGNSA in the germline V gene. CDR3 length: 16 amino acids. This specimen comes from a study of T cell repertoires in cytomegalovirus infection. For the study at large: Public signatures in TCR beta pointed to CMV infection and matching HLA type. Study-level results: The response measured ex vivo was dominated by TCR beta clonotypes (HLA-C-restricted and CMV-specific).

TCRdb fed the reads into MiXCR, producing one record per CDR3 protein. The table has about 200,000 distinct CDR3 sequences, less than 9.5% seen once; the top ten hold about 4.2%. The specimen sequenced was PBMCs. The chain carries TRBV7-2 and TRBJ1-5; D is possibly TRBD1 (6 bases). The TCR sequence derives from a human donor in good health (CMV status not recorded). Some clones in this sample may be carry-over from other donors' samples. The CDR3 DNA reads as TGTGCCAGCAGCCCCGGGACACTCTCCCGGGTTCAGCCCCAGCATTTT. Protein product: CASSPGTLSRVQPQHF.